The present T cell receptor (beta chain) was sequenced within a study of T cell responses to AZD1222 COVID-19 vaccine. The study, taken as a whole, reports: The study found Spike-specific TCR breadth and depth rose after two AZD1222 doses. Sampled repertoires all dated from after the peak T cell response. Most donors were white British and more were female, and clonal diversity was possibly underestimated. The CD4 TCRs associated with vaccination extended across spike and predominated at 160-218 and 743-854.

The CDR3 is 16 amino acids. Germline lookup yields CDR1 KGHDR and CDR2 SFDVKD. The V and J ends lost 3 bases and 2 bases respectively, with 15 bases between them. Concerning this clone itself: What it recognizes is unknown.

The protocol was immunoSEQ multiplex PCR, while the TCRdb copy is restricted to in-frame clones and leaves out a portion. The sample has around 150,000 clones; about 89% are singletons. V gene TRBV24-1 combines with J gene TRBJ1-2; TRBD1 is a possible D gene (6 bases). The receptor comes from an adult who received the MenACWY meningococcal vaccine as a control. The material sequenced was peripheral blood, taken 28 days after the second dose of the MenACWY control vaccine. The CDR3 loop is CATSDPGQTSNYGYTF. The CDR3 bases are TGTGCCACCAGTGATCCGGGACAAACGTCCAACTATGGCTACACCTTC.